This T cell receptor beta chain was documented in a study of cytomegalovirus exposure and HLA in healthy donors. Worth noting for this clone: What it binds is not known.

A multiplex PCR was run with 60 Vbeta primers and 13 Jbeta primers. TCRdb's copy holds only in-frame clones and misses some; the assay was immunoSEQ multiplex PCR. The repertoire consists of 130,000 or so clones, with more than 70% occurring once and the leading ten covering 7.5% to 9.5%. The length of the CDR3 is 15 residues. With V trimmed by 3 bases and J by 8 bases, 12 bases remained unmatched. CDR1 and CDR2 from the germline V gene are SGHRS and YFSETQ. Findings of the study overall: Most TCR sequences were uncommon, yet certain public TCRs appeared in many donors. Reportedly, fewer N-insertions than the roughly 690-donor mean appeared in an Asian-associated ancestry cluster in a later analysis.

The TCR sequence derives from a woman between 50 and 59 years old in good health and CMV-seropositive. V and J are TRBV5-1 and TRBJ1-2, with 8 bases fitting TRBD1. Input material: PBMCs. CDR3 protein: CASSSLDRGLRGYTF. CDR3 DNA sequence: TGCGCCAGCAGCTCTTTAGACAGGGGTTTACGGGGCTACACCTTC.